Sequencing of this T cell receptor (beta chain) was carried out in a study of T-cell reconstitution after alpha-beta-depleted transplantation in children. Study-wide results and limits: After transplant, at about two months, alpha-beta T cells were reportedly derived from several hundred expanded graft clones.

The TCRbeta library incorporated unique molecular identifiers. TCRdb redid the calling of the PCR reads with MiXCR, one entry per CDR3 protein. The table lists hundreds of thousands of distinct CDR3 sequences, about an eighth of them singletons. After removal of 6 bases from V and 3 bases from J, the junction contained 4 bases not matched to a gene. CDR3 length equals 15 residues. The germline V gene encodes CDR1 SGHAT and CDR2 FQNNGV. This clonotype appeared many times. The antigen is undetermined. V gene TRBV11-2 combines with J gene TRBJ2-1; TRBD2 matches 11 bases. This specimen consisted of PBMCs, mostly from graft donor cells, obtained 360 days after TCRalphabeta/CD19-depleted stem cell transplant. This receptor was taken from a male patient aged 10 to 17 who had a stem cell transplant for acute myeloid leukemia, so the T cells may come from the graft donor. The CDR3 protein is CASSVTSGSYNEQFF. CDR3 coding DNA: TGTGCCAGCAGTGTTACTAGCGGGAGCTACAATGAGCAGTTCTTC.